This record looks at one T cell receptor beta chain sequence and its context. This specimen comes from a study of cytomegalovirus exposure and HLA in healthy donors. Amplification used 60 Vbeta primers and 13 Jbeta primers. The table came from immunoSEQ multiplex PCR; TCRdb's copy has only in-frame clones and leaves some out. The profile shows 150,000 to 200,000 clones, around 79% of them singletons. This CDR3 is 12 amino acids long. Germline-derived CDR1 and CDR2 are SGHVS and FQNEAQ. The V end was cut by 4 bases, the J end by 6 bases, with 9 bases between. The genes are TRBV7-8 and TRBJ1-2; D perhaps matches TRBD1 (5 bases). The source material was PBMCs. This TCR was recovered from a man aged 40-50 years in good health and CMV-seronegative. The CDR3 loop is CASSSSTDGYTF. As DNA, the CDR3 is TGTGCCAGCAGCTCTTCGACAGATGGCTACACCTTC.